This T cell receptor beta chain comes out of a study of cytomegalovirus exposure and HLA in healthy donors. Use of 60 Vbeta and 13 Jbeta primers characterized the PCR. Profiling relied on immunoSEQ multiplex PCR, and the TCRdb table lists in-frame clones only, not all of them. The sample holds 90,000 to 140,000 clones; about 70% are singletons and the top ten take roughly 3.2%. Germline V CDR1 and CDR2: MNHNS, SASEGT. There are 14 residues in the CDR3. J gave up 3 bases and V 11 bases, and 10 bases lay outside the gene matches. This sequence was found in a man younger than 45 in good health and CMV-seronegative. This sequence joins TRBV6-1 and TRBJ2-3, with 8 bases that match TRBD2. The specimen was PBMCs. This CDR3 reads CASQKVAGTDTQYF. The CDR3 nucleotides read TGTGCCTCCCAGAAGGTAGCGGGAACAGATACGCAGTATTTT.